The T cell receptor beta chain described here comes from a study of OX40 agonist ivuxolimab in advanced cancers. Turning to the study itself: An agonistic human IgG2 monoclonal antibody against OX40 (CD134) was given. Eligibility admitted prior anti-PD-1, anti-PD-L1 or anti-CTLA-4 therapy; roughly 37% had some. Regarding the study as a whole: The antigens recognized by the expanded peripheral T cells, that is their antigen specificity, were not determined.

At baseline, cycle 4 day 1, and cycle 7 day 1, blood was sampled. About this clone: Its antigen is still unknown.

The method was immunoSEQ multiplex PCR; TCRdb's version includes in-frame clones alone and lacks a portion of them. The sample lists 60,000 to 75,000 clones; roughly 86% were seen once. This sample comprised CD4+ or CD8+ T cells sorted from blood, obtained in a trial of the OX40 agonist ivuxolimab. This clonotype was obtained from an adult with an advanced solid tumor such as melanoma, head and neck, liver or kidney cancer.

The CDR3 nucleotides are TGTGCCAGTAGGCTGGACAGGAGTATGAATGGCTACACCTTC. Translation: CASRLDRSMNGYTF. The chain joins TRBV19 to TRBJ1-2; the match to TRBD1 covers 7 bases. V shed 6 bases, J shed 6 bases, and the junction held 10 bases outside the gene matches. Germline V lookup: CDR1 LNHDA, CDR2 SQIVND (reference sequence). The CDR3 is 14 residues long.